Sequencing of this T cell receptor beta chain was carried out in a study of beta chain features in type 1 diabetes. Findings and limits, study-wide: Among patients, naive, central memory and Treg TCRB repertoires appeared more similar than among healthy donors. Type 1 diabetes patients showed a moderate but significant shortening of TCRB CDR3s in all four CD4+ subsets.

CDR3 length: 15 residues. Trimming took off 2 bases at V and 6 bases at J, with 11 bases between the two ends. Germline CDR1 reads SNHLY; CDR2 reads FYNNEI. The entirety of the isolated RNA underwent reverse transcription, so expressed TCRB transcripts were sequenced. The assay was immunoSEQ multiplex PCR, and TCRdb's table has in-frame clones only and misses some. The sample holds hundreds of thousands of clones, over 14% seen once. As regards this clone: Its specificity is unknown.

Sequenced sample: naive CD4+ T cells from blood. The chain couples TRBV2 to TRBJ1-6, with D possibly being TRBD1 (5 bases). The TCR originated in a man aged 18-30 years with type 1 diabetes. CDR3 DNA sequence: TGTGCCAGCAGTGAAAGACAGCCACCTAATTCACCCCTCCACTTT. It is translated as CASSERQPPNSPLHF.